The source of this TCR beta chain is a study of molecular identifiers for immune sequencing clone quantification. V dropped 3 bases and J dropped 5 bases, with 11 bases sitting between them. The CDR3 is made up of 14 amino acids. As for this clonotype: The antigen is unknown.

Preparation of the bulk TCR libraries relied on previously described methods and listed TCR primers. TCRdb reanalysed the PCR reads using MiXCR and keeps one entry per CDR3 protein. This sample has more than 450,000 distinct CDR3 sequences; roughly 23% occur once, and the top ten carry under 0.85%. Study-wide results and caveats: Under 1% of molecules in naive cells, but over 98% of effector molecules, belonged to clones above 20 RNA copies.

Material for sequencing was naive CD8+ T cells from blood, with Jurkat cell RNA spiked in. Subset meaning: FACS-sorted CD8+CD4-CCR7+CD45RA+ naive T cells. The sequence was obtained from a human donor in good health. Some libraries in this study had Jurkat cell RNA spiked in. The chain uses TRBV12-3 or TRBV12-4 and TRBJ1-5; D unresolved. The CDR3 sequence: CASSLRDTDQPQHF. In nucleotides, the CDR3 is TGTGCCAGCAGTTTGCGAGACACCGATCAGCCCCAGCATTTT.